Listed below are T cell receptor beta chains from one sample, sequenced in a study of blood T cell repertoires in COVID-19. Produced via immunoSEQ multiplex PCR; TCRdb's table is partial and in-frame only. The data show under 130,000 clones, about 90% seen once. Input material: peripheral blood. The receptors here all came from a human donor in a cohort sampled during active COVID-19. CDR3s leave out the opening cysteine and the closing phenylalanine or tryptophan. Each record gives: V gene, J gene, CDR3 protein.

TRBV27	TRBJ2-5	ASSPRGPQETQY
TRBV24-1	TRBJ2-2	ATSDSTGTSGLTGELF
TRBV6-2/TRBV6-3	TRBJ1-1	ASSTGGTEAF
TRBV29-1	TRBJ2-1	SVRTGTSGSSYNEQF
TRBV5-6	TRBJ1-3	ASSLGLGNTIY
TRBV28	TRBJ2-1	ASSADSSSYNEQF
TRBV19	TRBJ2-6	ASSIDAGTALGANVLT
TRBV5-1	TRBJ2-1	ASRLAGGARF
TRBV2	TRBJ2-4	ASMVSRGGNIQY
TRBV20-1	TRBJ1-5	SASFIGGDQPQH
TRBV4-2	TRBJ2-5	ASSPPYGRGTQETQY
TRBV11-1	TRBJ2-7	ASSWDQGAFEQY
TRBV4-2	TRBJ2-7	ASSHPSYEQY
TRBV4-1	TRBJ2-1	ASSEAGGYNEQF
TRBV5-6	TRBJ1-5	ASSLIGRGQPQH
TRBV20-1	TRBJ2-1	SASALDHVHEQF
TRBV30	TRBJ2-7	ALETGGKVYEQY
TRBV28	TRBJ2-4	ASSLISGAKNIQY
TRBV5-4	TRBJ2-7	ASSLGGGNNYEQY
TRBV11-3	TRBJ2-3	ASSLGSGGGTDTQY
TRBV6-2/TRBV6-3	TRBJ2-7	ASSYKGVGNEQY
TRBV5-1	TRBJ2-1	ASSLGAGGPENEQF
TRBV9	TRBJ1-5	ASSVGAANQPQH
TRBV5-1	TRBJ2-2	ASSLQGGSPGELF
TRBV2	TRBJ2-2	ASSTGGRGTGELF
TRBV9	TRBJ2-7	ASSASGLGEQY
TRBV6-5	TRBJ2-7	ASSKPGVYEQY
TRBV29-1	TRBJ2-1	SGSGTVNYNEQF
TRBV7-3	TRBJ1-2	ASSLYDDRGNYGYT
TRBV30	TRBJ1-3	ASGTDH
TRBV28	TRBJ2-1	ASSFGWRYYNEQF
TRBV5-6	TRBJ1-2	ASSYRDSYGYT
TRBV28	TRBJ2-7	ASSQTGQGVHEQY
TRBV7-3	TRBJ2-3	ASSGPGLAGTSQY
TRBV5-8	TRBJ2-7	ASSPAYRGTDYEQY
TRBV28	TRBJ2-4	ASSWTSGRDIQY
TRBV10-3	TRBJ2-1	AISQTGVGEQF
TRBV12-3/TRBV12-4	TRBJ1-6	ASSLDGGSPLH
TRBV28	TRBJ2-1	ASSFTPGQGGGNEQF
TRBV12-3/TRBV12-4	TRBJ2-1	ASSYPPDQEQF
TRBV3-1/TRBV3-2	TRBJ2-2	ASLMGGSDGELF
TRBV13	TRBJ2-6	ASRSTGGAGANVLT
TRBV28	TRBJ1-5	ASSFRGGGGQPQH
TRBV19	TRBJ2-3	ASSTMTRSTDTQY
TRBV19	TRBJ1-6	ASLDTRTGNYNSPLH
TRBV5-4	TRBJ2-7	ASSLRPGSSYEQY
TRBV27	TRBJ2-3	ASIRAGAGGPRDTQY
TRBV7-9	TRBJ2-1	ASSFPDRAPYNEQF
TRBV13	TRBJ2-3	ASRPRTSGRSTDTQY
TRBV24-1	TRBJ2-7	ATSSGTGGEQY
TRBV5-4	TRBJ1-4	ASSSEQGDEKLF
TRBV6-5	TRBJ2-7	ASRATGSSYEQY
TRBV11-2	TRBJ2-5	ASSFEGQPQETQY
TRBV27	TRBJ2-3	ASRRAGEGTQY
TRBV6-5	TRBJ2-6	ASSQTGSGANVLT
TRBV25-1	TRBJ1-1	ASSEQAVSDTEAF
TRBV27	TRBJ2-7	ASSGGQPYEQY